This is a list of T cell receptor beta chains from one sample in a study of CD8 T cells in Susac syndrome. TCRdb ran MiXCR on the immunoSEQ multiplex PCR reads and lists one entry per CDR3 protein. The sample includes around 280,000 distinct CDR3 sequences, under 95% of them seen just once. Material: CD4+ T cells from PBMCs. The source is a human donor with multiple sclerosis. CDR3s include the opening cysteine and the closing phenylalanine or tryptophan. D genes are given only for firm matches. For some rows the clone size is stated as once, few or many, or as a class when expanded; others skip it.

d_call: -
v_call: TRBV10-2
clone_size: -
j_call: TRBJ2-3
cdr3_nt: TGCGCCAGCTGCGGGGGCCACACAGATACGCAGTATTTT
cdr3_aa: CASCGGHTDTQYF

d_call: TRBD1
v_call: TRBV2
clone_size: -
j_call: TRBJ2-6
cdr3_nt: TGTGCCAGCAGCAAACAGGGGCTAAAATCTTCTGGGGCCAACGTCCTGACTTTC
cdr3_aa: CASSKQGLKSSGANVLTF

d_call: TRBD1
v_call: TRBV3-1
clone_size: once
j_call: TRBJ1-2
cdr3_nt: TGTGCCAGCAGCCAATCAGGGGGCGGTTATGGCTACACCTTC
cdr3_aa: CASSQSGGGYGYTF

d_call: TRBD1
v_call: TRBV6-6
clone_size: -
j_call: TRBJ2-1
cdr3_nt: TGTGCCAGCAGTTCCAAGGACAGGTACAATGAGCAGTTCTTC
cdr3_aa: CASSSKDRYNEQFF

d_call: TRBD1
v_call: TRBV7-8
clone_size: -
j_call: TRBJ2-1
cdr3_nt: TGTGCCAGCAGCTTAAGGTCGGGGACAGGCAACAATGAGCAGTTCTTC
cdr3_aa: CASSLRSGTGNNEQFF

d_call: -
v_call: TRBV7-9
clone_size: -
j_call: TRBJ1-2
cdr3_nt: TGTGCCAGCAGCCCGTCTTCCAGGTTGAATTATGGCTACACCTTC
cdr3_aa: CASSPSSRLNYGYTF

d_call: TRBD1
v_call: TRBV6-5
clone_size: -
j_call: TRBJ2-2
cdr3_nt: TGTGCCAGCAGTACAGGGGTCGGGGAGCTGTTTTTT
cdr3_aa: CASSTGVGELFF

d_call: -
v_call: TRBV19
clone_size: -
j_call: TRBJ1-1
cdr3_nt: TGTGCCAGTAGTTCCTATTCAGGGGCGACTGAAGCTTTCTTT
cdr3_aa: CASSSYSGATEAFF

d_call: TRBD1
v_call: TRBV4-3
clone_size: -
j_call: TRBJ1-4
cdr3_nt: TGCGCCAGCAGCCCTCCGGGACAGAAAAATGAAAAACTGTTTTTT
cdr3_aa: CASSPPGQKNEKLFF

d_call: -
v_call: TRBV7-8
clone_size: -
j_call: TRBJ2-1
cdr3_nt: TGTGCCAGCAGCTTAGTGCCGGGACACCTCAGCCCTGCCAACAATGAGCAGTTCTTC
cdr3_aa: CASSLVPGHLSPANNEQFF

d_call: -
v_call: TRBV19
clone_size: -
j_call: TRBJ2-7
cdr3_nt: TGTGCCAGTAGTATGGAAAGCATTCCTCATCCCTACGAGCAGTACTTC
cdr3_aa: CASSMESIPHPYEQYF

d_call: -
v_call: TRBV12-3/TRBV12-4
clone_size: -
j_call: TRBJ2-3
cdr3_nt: TGTGCCAGCAGTTTAGCCACTCAGGAGGGAGCAGTAGGAGATACGCAGTATTTT
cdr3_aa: CASSLATQEGAVGDTQYF

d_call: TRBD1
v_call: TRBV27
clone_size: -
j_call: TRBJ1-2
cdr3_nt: TGTGCCAGCAGTCCCCTATCAACAGGGGGCCTTAACTATGGCTACACCTTC
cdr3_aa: CASSPLSTGGLNYGYTF

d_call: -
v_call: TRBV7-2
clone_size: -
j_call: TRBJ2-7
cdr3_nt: TGTGCCAGCGCAGGGGGGGGCGGCGAGCAGTACTTC
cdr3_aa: CASAGGGGEQYF

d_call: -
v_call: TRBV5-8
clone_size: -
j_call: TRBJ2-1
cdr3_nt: TGTGCCAGCAGCTTGGCGGATTACAATGAGCAGTTCTTC
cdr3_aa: CASSLADYNEQFF

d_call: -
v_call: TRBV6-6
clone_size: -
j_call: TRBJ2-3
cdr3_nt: TGTGCCAGCTCAGACGCTGGTACGCAGTATTTT
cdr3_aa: CASSDAGTQYF

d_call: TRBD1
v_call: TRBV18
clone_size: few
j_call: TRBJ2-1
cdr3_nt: TGTGCCAGCTCTCCGGACAGGGTTTCCTACAATGAGCAGTTCTTC
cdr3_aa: CASSPDRVSYNEQFF

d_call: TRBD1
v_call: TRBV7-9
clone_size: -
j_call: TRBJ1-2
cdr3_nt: TGTGCCAGCAGCTCGATCCTCCGGGACAGGGGGCTCTCTAACTATGGCTACACCTTC
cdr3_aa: CASSSILRDRGLSNYGYTF

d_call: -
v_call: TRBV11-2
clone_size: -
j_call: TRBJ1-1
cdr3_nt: TGTGCCAGCAGCCCCTGGAGGACTGAAGCTTTCTTT
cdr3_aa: CASSPWRTEAFF

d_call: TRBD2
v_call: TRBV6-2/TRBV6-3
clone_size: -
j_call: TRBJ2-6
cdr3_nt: TGTGCCAGCAGTTACATGGGGGGAGTCAAGACCGGGACTAGCCCCTCTGGGGCCAACGTCCTGACTTTC
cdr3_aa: CASSYMGGVKTGTSPSGANVLTF

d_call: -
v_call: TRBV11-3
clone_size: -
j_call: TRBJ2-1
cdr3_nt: TGTGCCAGCAGCTTAGAACAGGCGGGGATCTACAATGAGCAGTTCTTC
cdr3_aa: CASSLEQAGIYNEQFF

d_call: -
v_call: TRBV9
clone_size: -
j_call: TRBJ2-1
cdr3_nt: TGTGCCAGCAGCGTAGGGCGGTACAATGAGCAGTTCTTC
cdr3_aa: CASSVGRYNEQFF

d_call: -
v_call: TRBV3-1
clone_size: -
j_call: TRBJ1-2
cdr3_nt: TGTGCCAGCAGCCAAGACGGTTTCGGTGGCTACACCTTC
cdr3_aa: CASSQDGFGGYTF

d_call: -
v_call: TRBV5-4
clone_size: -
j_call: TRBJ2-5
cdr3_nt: TGTGCCAGCAGCTTGGTTGGACTCGGGATGGGAGAAGAGACCCAGTACTTC
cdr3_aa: CASSLVGLGMGEETQYF

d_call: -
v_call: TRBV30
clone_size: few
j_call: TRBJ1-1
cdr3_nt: TGTGCCTGGAGTGTACAACCCTCTAGGAACACTGAAGCTTTCTTT
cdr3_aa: CAWSVQPSRNTEAFF

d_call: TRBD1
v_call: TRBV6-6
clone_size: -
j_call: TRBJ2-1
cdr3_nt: TGTGCCAGCAGCCCTTTGAGGGACAGGCTCAACAATGAGCAGTTCTTC
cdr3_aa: CASSPLRDRLNNEQFF

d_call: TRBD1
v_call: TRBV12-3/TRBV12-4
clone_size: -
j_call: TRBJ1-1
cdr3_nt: TGTGCCAGCACCGGGACAGGGGGCGCCCCCAGCACTGAAGCTTTCTTT
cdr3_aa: CASTGTGGAPSTEAFF

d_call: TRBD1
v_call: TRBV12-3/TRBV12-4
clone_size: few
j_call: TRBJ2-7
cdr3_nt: TGTGCCAGCAGCCCTTACAAGACAGGGGCGGGGGAGCAGTACTTC
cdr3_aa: CASSPYKTGAGEQYF

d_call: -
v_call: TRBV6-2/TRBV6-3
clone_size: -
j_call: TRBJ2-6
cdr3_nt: TGTGCCAGCAGTTACGGGGGGGCTACTGGGGCCAACGTCCTGACTTTC
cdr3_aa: CASSYGGATGANVLTF

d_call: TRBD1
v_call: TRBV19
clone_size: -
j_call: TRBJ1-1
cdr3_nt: TGTGCCAGTAGTGTGACAGGGCGACGGACTGAAGCTTTCTTT
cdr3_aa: CASSVTGRRTEAFF

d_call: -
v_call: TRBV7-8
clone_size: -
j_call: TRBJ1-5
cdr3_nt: TGTGCCAGCAGCTTAGACCGTTACTCAGGAGATAGCAATCAGCCCCAGCATTTT
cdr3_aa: CASSLDRYSGDSNQPQHF

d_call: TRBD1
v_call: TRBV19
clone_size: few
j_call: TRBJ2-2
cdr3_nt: TGTGCCAGTAGTATTGGACAGGCCCACGGGGAGCTGTTTTTT
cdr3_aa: CASSIGQAHGELFF

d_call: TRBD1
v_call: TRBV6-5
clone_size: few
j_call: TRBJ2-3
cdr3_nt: TGTGCCAGCAGTTCCCCGCGGGACAGGGGGACAGATACGCAGTATTTT
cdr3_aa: CASSSPRDRGTDTQYF

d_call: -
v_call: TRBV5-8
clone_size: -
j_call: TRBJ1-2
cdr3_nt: TGTGCCAGCAGCCAGGGTATTAACTATGGCTACACCTTC
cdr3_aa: CASSQGINYGYTF

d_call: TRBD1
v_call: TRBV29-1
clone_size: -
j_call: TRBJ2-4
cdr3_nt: TGCAGCGTTGCAGGGCCGACAGGGGGCGGGGTAGCCAAAAACATTCAGTACTTC
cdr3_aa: CSVAGPTGGGVAKNIQYF

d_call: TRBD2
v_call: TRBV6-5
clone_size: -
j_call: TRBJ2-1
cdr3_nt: TGTGCCAGCAGTTACCGTCTAGCGGAATACAATGAGCAGTTCTTC
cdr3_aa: CASSYRLAEYNEQFF